These 2 T cell receptor beta chains were sequenced from one sample in a study of T cells in Graves' hyperthyroidism and ophthalmopathy. What was amplified from RNA transcripts were TCR beta CDR3 regions. A first-round RT-PCR of the TCR CDR3 used the HTBI primer set. TCRdb itself ran the multiplex PCR reads through MiXCR, one entry per CDR3 protein. The data show some 200,000 distinct CDR3 sequences, with roughly a sixth seen just once and roughly 49% held by the top ten. Sequencing input: blood. These receptors originate from a woman aged 45 to 65 with Graves' hyperthyroidism.

This clonotype was observed at least ten times. The V gene is TRBV20-1, the J gene TRBJ1-6; a possible D gene is TRBD1 (5 bases). The CDR3 spans 13 residues. Germline CDR1 and CDR2: DFQATT and SNEGSKA (reference sequence). Trimming stripped 5 bases from V and 7 bases from J, with 12 bases between. The CDR3 DNA follows: TGCAGTGCTGAAGGAGGGGAGAATTCACCCCTCCACTTT. Residues: CSAEGGENSPLHF.

This clonotype was seen many times. The CDR3 spells CSAWTGTSSYNEQFF. CDR3 in DNA: TGCAGTGCTTGGACTGGGACAAGCTCCTACAATGAGCAGTTCTTC. The chain uses TRBV20-1 and TRBJ2-1; D might be TRBD1 (6 bases). The germline V gene has CDR1 DFQATT and CDR2 SNEGSKA (reference sequence). This CDR3 region has 15 residues. V was trimmed by 5 bases and J by 0 bases, leaving 14 bases between them.